Reported below is one T cell receptor beta chain. The sample belongs to a study of response to subunit inactivated influenza vaccine. TCRdb ran MiXCR on the RT-PCR reads and lists one entry per CDR3 protein. This sample yields approximately 530,000 distinct CDR3 sequences, of which less than 8% are seen a single time; 13% belongs to the top ten. Germline CDR1 and CDR2: SGHAT and FQNNGV. The CDR3 runs 14 residues. Trimming took 1 base from V and 5 from J, leaving 8 bases between them. The receptor was derived from a man in his fifties or sixties who received an inactivated influenza vaccine. The V call is TRBV11-2, the J call TRBJ2-2; weak D call: TRBD2 (5 bases). The sample in question was PBMCs from blood, obtained roughly 24 months after vaccination. CDR3 loop: CASSLGLPTGELFF. The CDR3 nucleotides are TGTGCCAGCAGCTTAGGACTACCTACCGGGGAGCTGTTTTTT.